This paragraph reports one T cell receptor beta chain. The sample comes from a study of response to subunit inactivated influenza vaccine. TCRdb re-called the RT-PCR reads through MiXCR, storing one row per CDR3 protein. The profile shows about 570,000 distinct CDR3 sequences, 11% of them singletons. Trimming stripped 2 bases from V and 4 bases from J, with 7 bases between. CDR1 LGHNA and CDR2 YSLEER come from the germline V gene. The CDR3 has 13 amino acids. These data also featured in a second study, about T cells expressing NK-cell markers. From that report: TCR beta libraries carry UMIs added by 5'RACE template switching. All TCR beta repertoires analysed originated from sorted CD3+CD56+NKG2C+, CD3+CD56+NKG2C- and CD3+CD56-NKG2C+ T cells. Serological testing identified seven of the eight sequenced donors as HCMV-seropositive and one as seronegative. The study found dominant NKG2C+ clonotypes at about 1.0-7.0% of CD8+ T cells in five or six donors.

The sample consisted of PBMCs from blood, taken on the day of vaccination. The receptor was derived from a man aged 50-60 years who received an inactivated influenza vaccine. The chain uses TRBV4-3 and TRBJ2-3; D call uncertain. CDR3 loop: CASSQSHADTQYF. The DNA of the CDR3 is TGCGCCAGCAGCCAATCCCACGCAGATACGCAGTATTTT.